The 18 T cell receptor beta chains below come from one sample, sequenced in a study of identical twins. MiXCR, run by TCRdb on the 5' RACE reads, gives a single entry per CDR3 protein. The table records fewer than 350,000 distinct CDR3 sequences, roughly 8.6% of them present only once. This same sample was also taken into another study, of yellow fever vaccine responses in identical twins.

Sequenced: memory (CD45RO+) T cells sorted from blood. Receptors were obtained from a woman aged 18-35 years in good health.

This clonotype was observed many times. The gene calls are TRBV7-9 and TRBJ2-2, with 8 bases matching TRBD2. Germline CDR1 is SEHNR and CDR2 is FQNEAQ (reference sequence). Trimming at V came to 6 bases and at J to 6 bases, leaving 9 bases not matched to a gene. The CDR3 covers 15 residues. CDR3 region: CASRETSARAGELFF. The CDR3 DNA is TGTGCCAGCAGGGAGACTAGCGCCCGTGCCGGGGAGCTGTTTTTT.

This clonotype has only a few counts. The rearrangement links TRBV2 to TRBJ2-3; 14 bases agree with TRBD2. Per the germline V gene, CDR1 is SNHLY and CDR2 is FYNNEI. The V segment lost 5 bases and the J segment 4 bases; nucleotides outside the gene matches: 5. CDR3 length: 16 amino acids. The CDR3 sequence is CASSPTSGRAPDTQYF. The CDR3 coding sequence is TGTGCCAGCAGTCCGACTAGCGGGAGGGCCCCAGATACGCAGTATTTT.

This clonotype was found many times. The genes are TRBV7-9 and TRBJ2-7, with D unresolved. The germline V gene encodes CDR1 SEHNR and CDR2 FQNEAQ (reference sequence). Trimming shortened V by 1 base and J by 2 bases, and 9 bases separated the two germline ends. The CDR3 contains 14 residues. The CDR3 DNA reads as TGTGCCAGCAGCTTAGGGGCAGAAGCCTACGAGCAGTACTTC. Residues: CASSLGAEAYEQYF.

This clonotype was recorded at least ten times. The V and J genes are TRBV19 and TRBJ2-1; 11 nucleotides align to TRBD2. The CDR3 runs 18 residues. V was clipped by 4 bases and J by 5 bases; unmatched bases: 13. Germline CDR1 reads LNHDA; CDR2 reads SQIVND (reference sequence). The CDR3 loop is CASSTQKLGLAVHNEQFF. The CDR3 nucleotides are TGTGCCAGTAGTACCCAAAAATTGGGACTAGCGGTCCACAATGAGCAGTTCTTC.

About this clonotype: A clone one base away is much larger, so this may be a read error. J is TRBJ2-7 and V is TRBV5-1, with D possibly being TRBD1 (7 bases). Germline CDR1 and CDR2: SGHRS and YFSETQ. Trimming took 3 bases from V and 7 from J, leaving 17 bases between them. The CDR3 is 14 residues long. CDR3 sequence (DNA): TGCGCCAGCAGCTCGGCCAGGGGGGCGAGAGAGCAGTACTTC. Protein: CASSSARGAREQYF.

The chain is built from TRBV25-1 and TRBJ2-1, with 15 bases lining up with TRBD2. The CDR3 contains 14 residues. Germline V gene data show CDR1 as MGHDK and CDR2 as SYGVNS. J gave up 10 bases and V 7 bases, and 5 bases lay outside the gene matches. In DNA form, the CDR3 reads TGTGCCAGCAAACGGGGACTAGCGGGGGGAGAGCAGTTCTTC. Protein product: CASKRGLAGGEQFF.

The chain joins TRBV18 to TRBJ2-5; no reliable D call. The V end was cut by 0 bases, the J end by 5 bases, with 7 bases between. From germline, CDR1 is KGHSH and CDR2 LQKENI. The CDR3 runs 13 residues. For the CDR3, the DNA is TGTGCCAGCTCACCACCGTTGTGGGAGACCCAGTACTTC. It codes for CASSPPLWETQYF.

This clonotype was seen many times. CDR3 amino acids: CSASTGGAYGYTF. The CDR3 region has the DNA TGCAGTGCTAGCACAGGGGGGGCCTATGGCTACACCTTC. V and J are TRBV20-1 and TRBJ1-2; 8 nucleotides agree with TRBD1. Trimming at V came to 3 bases and at J to 4 bases, leaving 4 bases not matched to a gene. There are 13 residues in the CDR3. Germline V gene data show CDR1 as DFQATT and CDR2 as SNEGSKA (reference sequence).

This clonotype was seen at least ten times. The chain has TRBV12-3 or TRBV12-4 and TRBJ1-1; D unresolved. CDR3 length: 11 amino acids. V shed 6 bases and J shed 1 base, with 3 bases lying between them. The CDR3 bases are TGTGCCAGCAGCAAGAACACTGAAGCTTTCTTT. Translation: CASSKNTEAFF.

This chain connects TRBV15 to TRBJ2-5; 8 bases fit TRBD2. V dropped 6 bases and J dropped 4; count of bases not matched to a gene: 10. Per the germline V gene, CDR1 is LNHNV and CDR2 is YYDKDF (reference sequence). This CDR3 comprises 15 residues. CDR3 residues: CATSRIVSGGETQYF. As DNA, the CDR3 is TGTGCCACCAGTCGGATAGTAAGCGGGGGAGAGACCCAGTACTTC.

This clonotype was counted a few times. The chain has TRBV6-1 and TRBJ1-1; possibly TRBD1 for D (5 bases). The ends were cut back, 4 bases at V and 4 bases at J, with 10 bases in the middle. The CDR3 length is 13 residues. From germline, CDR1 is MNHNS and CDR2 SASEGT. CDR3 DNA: TGTGCCAGCAGTGCTCAGGGAATCACTGAAGCTTTCTTT. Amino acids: CASSAQGITEAFF.

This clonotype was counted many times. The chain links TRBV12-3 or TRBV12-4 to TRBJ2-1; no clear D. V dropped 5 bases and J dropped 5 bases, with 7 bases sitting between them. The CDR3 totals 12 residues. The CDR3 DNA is TGTGCCAGCAGTCCCGACGACAATGAGCAGTTCTTC. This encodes CASSPDDNEQFF.

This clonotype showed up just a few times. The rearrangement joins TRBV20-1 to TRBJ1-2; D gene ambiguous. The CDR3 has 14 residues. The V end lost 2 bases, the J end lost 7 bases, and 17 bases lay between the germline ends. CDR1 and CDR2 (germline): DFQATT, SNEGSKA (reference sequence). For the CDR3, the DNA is TGCAGTGCTAGATTCGCAGGACTTTTTTCTGGCTACACCTTC. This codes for CSARFAGLFSGYTF.

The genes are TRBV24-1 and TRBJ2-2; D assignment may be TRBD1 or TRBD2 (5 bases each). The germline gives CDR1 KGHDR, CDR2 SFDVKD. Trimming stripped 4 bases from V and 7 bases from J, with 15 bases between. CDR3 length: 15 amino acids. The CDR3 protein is CATSDPGRQFGELFF. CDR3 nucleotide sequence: TGTGCCACCAGTGACCCGGGACGTCAGTTCGGGGAGCTGTTTTTT.

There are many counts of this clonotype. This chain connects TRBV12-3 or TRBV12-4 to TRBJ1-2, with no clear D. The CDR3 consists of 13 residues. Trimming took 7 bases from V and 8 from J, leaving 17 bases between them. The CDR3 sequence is CASTLRALYGYTF. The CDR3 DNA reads TGTGCCAGCACCCTAAGGGCTCTCTACGGCTACACCTTC.

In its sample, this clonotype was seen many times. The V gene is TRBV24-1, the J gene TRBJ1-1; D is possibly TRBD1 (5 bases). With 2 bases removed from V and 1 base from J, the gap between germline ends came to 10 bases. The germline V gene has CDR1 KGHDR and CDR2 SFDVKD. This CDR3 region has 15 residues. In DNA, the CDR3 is TGTGCCACCAGTGATTCTAGGACAAAGAACACTGAAGCTTTCTTT. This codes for CATSDSRTKNTEAFF.

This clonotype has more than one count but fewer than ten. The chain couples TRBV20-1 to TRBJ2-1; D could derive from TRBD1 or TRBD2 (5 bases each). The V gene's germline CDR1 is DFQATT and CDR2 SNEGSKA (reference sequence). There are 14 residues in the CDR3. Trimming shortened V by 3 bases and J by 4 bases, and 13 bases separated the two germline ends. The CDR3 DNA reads TGCAGTGCTAGTCACTCGGGGCCTTACAATGAGCAGTTCTTC. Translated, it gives CSASHSGPYNEQFF.

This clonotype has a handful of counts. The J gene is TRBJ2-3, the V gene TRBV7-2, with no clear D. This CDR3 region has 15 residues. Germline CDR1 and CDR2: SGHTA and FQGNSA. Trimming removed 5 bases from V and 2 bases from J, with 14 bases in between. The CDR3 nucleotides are TGTGCCAGCAGCCGAGGCGGTATTTACACAGATACGCAGTATTTT. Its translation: CASSRGGIYTDTQYF.